The rows below give T cell receptor beta chains drawn from one sample of a study of breast tumors, draining lymph nodes, adjacent tissues. TCRdb independently ran MiXCR on the multiplex PCR reads; one entry per CDR3 protein. The sample gives over 250,000 distinct CDR3 sequences, 30% of which show up once; 1.1% is in the top ten. The sample taken for sequencing was axillary lymph node tissue. These receptors were obtained from a female donor with breast cancer. Some clones in this sample may be carry-over from other donors' samples. CDR3s include the opening cysteine and the closing phenylalanine or tryptophan. The D gene is left open where the match is weak. Rows give clone size only sometimes, using once, few, many, or a class for an expanded clone.

TGCAGCGCCGGACAGGGTAATGAAAAACTGTTTTTT,CSAGQGNEKLFF,TRBJ1-4,TRBV29-1,TRBD1,.
TGTGCCAGCAGGCGGGGCGGACGGTACAATGAGCAGTTCTTC,CASRRGGRYNEQFF,TRBJ2-1,TRBV6-1,.,.
TGTGCCAGCAGTTACCACCGGGACAGGAGCACAGATACGCAGTATTTT,CASSYHRDRSTDTQYF,TRBJ2-3,TRBV6-6,TRBD1,.
TGTGCCAGCTCCTACCCAAGTGAGCAGTCCTTC,CASSYPSEQSF,TRBJ2-1,TRBV12-3/TRBV12-4,.,.
TGTGCCAGCAGCCCGATGGATTTTACCGGTGGGGGAAACACCATATATTTT,CASSPMDFTGGGNTIYF,TRBJ1-3,TRBV11-3,.,many
TGTGCCAGCAGCCGAGCGGGTCTGGAGACCCAGTACTTC,CASSRAGLETQYF,TRBJ2-5,TRBV11-2,.,many
TGCGCCAGCAGCCCGACAGGTTTT,CASSPTGF,TRBJ2-2,TRBV5-1,.,.
TGCAGTGCTACGCAGGGGAACTCAGATACGCAGTATTTT,CSATQGNSDTQYF,TRBJ2-3,TRBV20-1,.,many
TGTGCCTCCTACGAAGGGTTCAGCGACACTGAAGCTTTCTTT,CASYEGFSDTEAFF,TRBJ1-1,TRBV19,.,few
TGTGCCAGCAGCTTGGGCGCAGGCAACAATGAGCAGTTCTTC,CASSLGAGNNEQFF,TRBJ2-1,TRBV5-6,.,.
TGTGCCAGCAGCTATGCGGGCCAAAATCAGCCCCAGCATTTT,CASSYAGQNQPQHF,TRBJ1-5,TRBV5-4,.,many
TGTGCCAGCCGCCAGGCCGGGCAGGGGGCTGAAAAACTGTTTTTT,CASRQAGQGAEKLFF,TRBJ1-4,TRBV11-2,TRBD1,many
TGCGCCAGCAGGCGCCTGGGACTATACAATGAGCAGTTCTTC,CASRRLGLYNEQFF,TRBJ2-1,TRBV5-1,TRBD2,.
TGTGCCAGCAGCCAAGCGGCAGGACCTAGCTACACCTTC,CASSQAAGPSYTF,TRBJ1-2,TRBV14,.,many
TGTGCCAGCAGCTTGAGAGCGTTGGCAGATACGCAGTATTTT,CASSLRALADTQYF,TRBJ2-3,TRBV7-2,.,many
TGTGCCAGCAGCCCCGACAGGGATAATTCACCCCTCCACTTT,CASSPDRDNSPLHF,TRBJ1-6,TRBV6-4,TRBD1,many
TGTGCCAGCAGCGTAGAGGTTCCAGGGTTACACAATGAGCAGTTCTTC,CASSVEVPGLHNEQFF,TRBJ2-1,TRBV9,.,many
TGTGCCAGCAGTCAGACAGGGGGCATACCAGGAAACACCATATATTTT,CASSQTGGIPGNTIYF,TRBJ1-3,TRBV12-3/TRBV12-4,TRBD1,.
TGTGCCAGTAGTCCGGACAGGGTTCACTTT,CASSPDRVHF,TRBJ1-6,TRBV19,TRBD1,.
TGTGCCAGCCAGTGGGGCTACGAGCAGTACTTC,CASQWGYEQYF,TRBJ2-7,TRBV6-5,.,many
TGTGCCAGCGGGAGGAGAAATGAAAAACTGTTTTTT,CASGRRNEKLFF,TRBJ1-4,TRBV2,.,many
TGTGCCAGTAGTATATTTGATCAGCCCCAGCATTTT,CASSIFDQPQHF,TRBJ1-5,TRBV19,.,many
TGCGCCAGCAGCCCCAGAGGGAACTATGGCTACACCTTC,CASSPRGNYGYTF,TRBJ1-2,TRBV7-2,.,many
TGTGCCAGCAGTCCATGGACAGGGACCGTGACTGAAGCTTTCTTT,CASSPWTGTVTEAFF,TRBJ1-1,TRBV6-4,TRBD1,.
TGTGCCAGCAGCTCCGGACTCCAGGGAACCGGGGAGCTGTTTTTT,CASSSGLQGTGELFF,TRBJ2-2,TRBV9,.,few